The present TCR beta chain was sequenced within a study of blood T cell repertoires in COVID-19. Study information: The United States, Italy and Spain supplied acute and convalescent COVID-19 samples.

The CDR3 has 14 amino acids. V was shortened by 3 bases and J by 3 bases, with 12 bases between the two germline ends. The germline V gene has CDR1 LNHDA and CDR2 SQIVND (reference sequence). Only a few counts were recorded for this clone. Assay used: immunoSEQ multiplex PCR; TCRdb lists only in-frame clones, some missing. In the table there are about 37,000 clones, approximately 87% of which are singletons. Sample: peripheral blood. The J gene is TRBJ2-7, the V gene TRBV19, with D possibly being TRBD2 (6 bases). This TCR was sampled from a human donor in a cohort sampled during active COVID-19. CDR3 coding DNA: TGTGCCAGTAGTATCTCCGGGGGATACTACGAGCAGTACTTC. It codes for CASSISGGYYEQYF.